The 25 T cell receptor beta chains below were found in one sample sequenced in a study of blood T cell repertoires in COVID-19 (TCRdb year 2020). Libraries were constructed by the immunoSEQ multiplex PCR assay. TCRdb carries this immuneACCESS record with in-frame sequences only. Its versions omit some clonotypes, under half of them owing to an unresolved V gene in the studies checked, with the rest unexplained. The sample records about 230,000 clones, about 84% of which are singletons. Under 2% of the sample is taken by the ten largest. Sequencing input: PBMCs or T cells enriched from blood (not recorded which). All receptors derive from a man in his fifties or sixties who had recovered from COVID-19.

The CDR3 coding sequence is TGTGCCAGCAGCAGGGGACTAGCGGGGGACACCGGGGAGCTGTTTTTT. Protein sequence: CASSRGLAGDTGELFF. The rearrangement links TRBV5-6 to TRBJ2-2; TRBD2 agrees at 14 bases. V dropped 4 bases and J dropped 3; count of bases not matched to a gene: 2. The germline V gene encodes CDR1 SGHDT and CDR2 YYEEEE. This CDR3 has 16 amino acids. Drawing the rest from reference TRBV5-6 and TRBJ2-2, the complete variable domain is DAGVTQSPTHLIKTRGQQVTLRCSPKSGHDTVSWYQQALGQGPQFIFQYYEEEERQRGNFPDRFSGHQFPNYSSELNVNALLLGDSALYLCASSRGLAGDTGELFFGEGSRLTVL.

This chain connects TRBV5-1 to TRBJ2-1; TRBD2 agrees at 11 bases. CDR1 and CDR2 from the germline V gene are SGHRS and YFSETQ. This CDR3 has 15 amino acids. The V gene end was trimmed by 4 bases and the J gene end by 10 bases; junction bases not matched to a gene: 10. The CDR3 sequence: CASSPDSGGAGEQFF. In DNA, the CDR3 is TGCGCCAGCAGCCCTGATAGCGGGGGGGCTGGGGAGCAGTTCTTC. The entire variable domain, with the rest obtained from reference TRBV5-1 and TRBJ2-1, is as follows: KAGVTQTPRYLIKTRGQQVTLSCSPISGHRSVSWYQQTPGQGLQFLFEYFSETQRNKGNFPGRFSGRQFSNSRSEMNVSTLELGDSALYLCASSPDSGGAGEQFFGPGTRLTVL.

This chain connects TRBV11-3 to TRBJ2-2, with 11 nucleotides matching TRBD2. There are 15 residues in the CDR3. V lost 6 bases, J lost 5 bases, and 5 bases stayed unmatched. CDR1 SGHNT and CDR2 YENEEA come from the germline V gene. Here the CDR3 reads CASSPTSGVTGELFF. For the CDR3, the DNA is TGTGCCAGCAGTCCGACTAGCGGGGTTACCGGGGAGCTGTTTTTT. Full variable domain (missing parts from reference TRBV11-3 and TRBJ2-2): EAGVVQSPRYKIIEKKQPVAFWCNPISGHNTLYWYLQNLGQGPELLIRYENEEAVDDSQLPKDRFSAERLKGVDSTLKIQPAELGDSAVYLCASSPTSGVTGELFFGEGSRLTVL.

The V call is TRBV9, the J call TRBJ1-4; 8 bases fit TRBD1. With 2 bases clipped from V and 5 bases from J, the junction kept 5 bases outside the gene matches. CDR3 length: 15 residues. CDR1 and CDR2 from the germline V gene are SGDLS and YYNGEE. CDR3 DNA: TGTGCCAGCAGCGTCCGGACAGGGTGGAATGAAAAACTGTTTTTT. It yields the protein CASSVRTGWNEKLFF.

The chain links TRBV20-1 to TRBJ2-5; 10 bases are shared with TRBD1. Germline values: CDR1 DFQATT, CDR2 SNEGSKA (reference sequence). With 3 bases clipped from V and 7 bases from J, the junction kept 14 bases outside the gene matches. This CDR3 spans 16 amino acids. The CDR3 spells CSASPSRDRGSGTQYF. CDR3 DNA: TGCAGTGCTAGTCCCTCCCGGGACAGGGGATCAGGGACCCAGTACTTC.

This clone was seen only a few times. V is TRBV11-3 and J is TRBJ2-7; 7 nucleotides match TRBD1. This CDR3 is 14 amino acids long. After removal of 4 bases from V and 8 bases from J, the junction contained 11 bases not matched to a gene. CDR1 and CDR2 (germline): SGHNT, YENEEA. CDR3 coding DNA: TGTGCCAGCAGCTCCCAGGACAGGCCGGGGAAGCAGTACTTC. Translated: CASSSQDRPGKQYF.

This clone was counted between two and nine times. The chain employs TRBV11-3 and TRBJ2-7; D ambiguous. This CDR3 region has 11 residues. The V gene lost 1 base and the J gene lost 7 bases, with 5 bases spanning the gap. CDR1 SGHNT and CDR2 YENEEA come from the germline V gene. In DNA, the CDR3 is TGTGCCAGCAGCTTAGTCGGGGAGCAGTACTTC. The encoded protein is CASSLVGEQYF.

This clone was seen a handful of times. CDR3 DNA: TGTGCCAGCAGTTACACAGGTAGCGAGCAGTACTTC. Translating gives CASSYTGSEQYF. The J gene is TRBJ2-7, the V gene TRBV6-2 or TRBV6-3, with D maybe TRBD1 (5 bases). Germline values: CDR1 MNHEY, CDR2 SVGEGT. This CDR3 spans 12 amino acids. Deletions cut 2 bases from V and 6 bases from J, with 8 bases between.

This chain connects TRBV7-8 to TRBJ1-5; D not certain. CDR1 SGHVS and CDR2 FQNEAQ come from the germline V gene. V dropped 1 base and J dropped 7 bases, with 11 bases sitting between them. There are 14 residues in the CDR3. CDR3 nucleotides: TGTGCCAGCAGCTTAGATGGGCCAAGGCAGCCCCAGCATTTT. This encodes CASSLDGPRQPQHF.

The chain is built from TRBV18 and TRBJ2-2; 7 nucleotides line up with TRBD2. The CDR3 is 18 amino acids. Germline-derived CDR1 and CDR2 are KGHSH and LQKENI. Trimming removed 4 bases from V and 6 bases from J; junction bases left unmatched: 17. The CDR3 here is CASSLRDPQRGESGELFF. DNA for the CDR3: TGTGCCAGCTCACTTCGGGACCCTCAGCGGGGCGAGTCCGGGGAGCTGTTTTTT.

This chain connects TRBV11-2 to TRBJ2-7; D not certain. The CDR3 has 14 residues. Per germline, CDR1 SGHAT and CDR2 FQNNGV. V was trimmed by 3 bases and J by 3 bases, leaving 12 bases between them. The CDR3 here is CASSLGPGGYEQYF. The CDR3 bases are TGTGCCAGCAGCTTGGGCCCAGGTGGCTACGAGCAGTACTTC.

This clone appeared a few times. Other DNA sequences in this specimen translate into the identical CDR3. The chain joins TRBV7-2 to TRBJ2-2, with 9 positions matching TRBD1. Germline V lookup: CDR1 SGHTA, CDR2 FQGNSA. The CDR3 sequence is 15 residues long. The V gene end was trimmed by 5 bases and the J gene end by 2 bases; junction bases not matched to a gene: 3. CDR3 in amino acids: CASSPGQGNTGELFF. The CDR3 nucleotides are TGTGCCAGCAGCCCGGGACAGGGAAACACCGGGGAGCTGTTTTTT.

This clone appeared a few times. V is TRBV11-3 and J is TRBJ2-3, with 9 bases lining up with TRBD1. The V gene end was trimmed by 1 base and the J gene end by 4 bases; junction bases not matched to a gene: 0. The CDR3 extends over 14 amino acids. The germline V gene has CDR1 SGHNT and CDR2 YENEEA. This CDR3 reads CASSLGTGADTQYF. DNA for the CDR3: TGTGCCAGCAGCTTAGGGACAGGGGCAGATACGCAGTATTTT.

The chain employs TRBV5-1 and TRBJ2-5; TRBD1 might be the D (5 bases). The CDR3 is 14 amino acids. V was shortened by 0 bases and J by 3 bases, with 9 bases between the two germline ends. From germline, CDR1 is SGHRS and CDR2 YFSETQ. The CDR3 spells CASSLGQLKETQYF. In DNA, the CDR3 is TGCGCCAGCAGCTTGGGACAGCTCAAAGAGACCCAGTACTTC.

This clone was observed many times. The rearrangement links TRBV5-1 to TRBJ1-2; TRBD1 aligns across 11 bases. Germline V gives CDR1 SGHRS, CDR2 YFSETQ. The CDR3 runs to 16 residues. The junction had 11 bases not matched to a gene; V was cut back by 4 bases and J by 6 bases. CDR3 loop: CASSPTGTGGSHGYTF. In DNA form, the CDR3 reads TGCGCCAGCAGCCCGACCGGGACAGGGGGGAGTCATGGCTACACCTTC.

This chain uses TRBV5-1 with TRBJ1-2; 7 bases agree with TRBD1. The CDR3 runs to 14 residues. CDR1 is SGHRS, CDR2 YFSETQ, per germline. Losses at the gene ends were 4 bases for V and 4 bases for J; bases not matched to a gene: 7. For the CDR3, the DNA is TGCGCCAGCAGCCCCGACAGGGCTGGCTATGGCTACACCTTC. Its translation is CASSPDRAGYGYTF. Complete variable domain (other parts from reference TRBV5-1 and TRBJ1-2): KAGVTQTPRYLIKTRGQQVTLSCSPISGHRSVSWYQQTPGQGLQFLFEYFSETQRNKGNFPGRFSGRQFSNSRSEMNVSTLELGDSALYLCASSPDRAGYGYTFGSGTRLTVV.

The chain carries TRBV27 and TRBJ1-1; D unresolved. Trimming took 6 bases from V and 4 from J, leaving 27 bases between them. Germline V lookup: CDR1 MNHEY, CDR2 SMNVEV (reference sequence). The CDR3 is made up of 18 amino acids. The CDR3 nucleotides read TGTGCCAGCAGCCCCATATTCGTGGCGTTCCAACTAAGCACTGAAGCTTTCTTT. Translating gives CASSPIFVAFQLSTEAFF.

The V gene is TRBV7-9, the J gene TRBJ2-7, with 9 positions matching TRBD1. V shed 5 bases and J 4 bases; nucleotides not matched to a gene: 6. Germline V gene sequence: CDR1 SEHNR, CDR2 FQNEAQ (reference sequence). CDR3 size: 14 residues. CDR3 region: CASSGTGGGYEQYF. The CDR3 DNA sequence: TGTGCCAGCAGCGGTACAGGGGGCGGTTACGAGCAGTACTTC.

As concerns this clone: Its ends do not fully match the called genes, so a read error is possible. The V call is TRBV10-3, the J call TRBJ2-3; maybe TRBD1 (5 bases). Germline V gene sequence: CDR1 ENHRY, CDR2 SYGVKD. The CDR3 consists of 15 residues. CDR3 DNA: TGTACCATCAGTGACCAACGGGTACAGGTTGATACGCAGTATTTT. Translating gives CTISDQRVQVDTQYF.

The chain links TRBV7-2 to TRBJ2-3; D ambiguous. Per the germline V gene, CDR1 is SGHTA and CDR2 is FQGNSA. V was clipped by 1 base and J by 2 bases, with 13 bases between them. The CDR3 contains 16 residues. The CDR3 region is CASSLGLDEVTDTQYF. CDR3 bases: TGTGCCAGCAGCTTAGGGCTAGACGAAGTCACAGATACGCAGTATTTT.

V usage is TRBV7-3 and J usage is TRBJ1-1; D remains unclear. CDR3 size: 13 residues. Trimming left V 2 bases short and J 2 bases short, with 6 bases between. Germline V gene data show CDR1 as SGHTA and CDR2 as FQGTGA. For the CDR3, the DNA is TGTGCCAGCAGCTTATCCCATAACACTGAAGCTTTCTTT. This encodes CASSLSHNTEAFF.

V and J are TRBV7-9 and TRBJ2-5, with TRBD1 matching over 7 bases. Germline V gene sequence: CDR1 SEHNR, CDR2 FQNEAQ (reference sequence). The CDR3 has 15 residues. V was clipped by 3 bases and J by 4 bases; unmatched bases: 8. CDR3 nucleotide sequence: TGTGCCAGCAGCTTTTCCGACAGGGCCCCAGAGACCCAGTACTTC. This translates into CASSFSDRAPETQYF.

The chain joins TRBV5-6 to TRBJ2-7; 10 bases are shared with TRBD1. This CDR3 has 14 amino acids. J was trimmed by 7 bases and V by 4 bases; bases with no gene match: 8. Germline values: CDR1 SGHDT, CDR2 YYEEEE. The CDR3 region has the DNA TGTGCCAGCAGCCCCGGGACAGGGGATAGGGAGCAGTACTTC. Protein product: CASSPGTGDREQYF.

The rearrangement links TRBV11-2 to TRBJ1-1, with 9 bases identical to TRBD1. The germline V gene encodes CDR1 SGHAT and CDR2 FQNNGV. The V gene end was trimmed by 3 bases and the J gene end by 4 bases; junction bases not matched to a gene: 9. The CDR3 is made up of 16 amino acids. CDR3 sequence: CASSFRPTTGGTEAFF. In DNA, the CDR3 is TGTGCCAGCAGCTTCAGACCCACGACAGGGGGCACTGAAGCTTTCTTT.

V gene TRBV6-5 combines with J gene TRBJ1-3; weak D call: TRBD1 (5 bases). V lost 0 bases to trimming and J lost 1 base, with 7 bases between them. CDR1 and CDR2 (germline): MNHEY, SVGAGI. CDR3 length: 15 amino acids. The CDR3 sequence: CASSYSKGSGNTIYF. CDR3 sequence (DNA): TGTGCCAGCAGTTACTCGAAGGGGTCTGGAAACACCATATATTTT.